The clone carrying this T cell receptor beta chain was picked up a small number of times. The data were obtained in a study of T-cell reconstitution after alpha-beta-depleted transplantation in children. The authors prepared the TCRbeta library with unique molecular identifiers. A single record per CDR3 protein comes from TCRdb applying MiXCR to the PCR reads. Here the sample spans about 610,000 distinct CDR3 sequences, roughly a tenth being singletons. This clonotype was sampled from a human donor who donated a stem cell graft to a child with acute myeloid leukemia. The sample consisted of PBMCs from the stem cell graft donor, taken from the stem cell graft.

The CDR3 nucleotides read TGTGCCAGCAGCCCAGGCGTCACCGGGGAGCTGTTTTTT. Amino acid sequence: CASSPGVTGELFF. The chain recombines TRBV7-3 with TRBJ2-2; D unresolved. Germline CDR1 and CDR2: SGHTA and FQGTGA. V lost 5 bases and J lost 4, with 8 bases in between. The CDR3 consists of 13 residues. The full variable domain, with the rest looked up from reference TRBV7-3 and TRBJ2-2, is GAGVSQTPSNKVTEKGKYVELRCDPISGHTALYWYRQSLGQGPEFLIYFQGTGAADDSGLPNDRFFAVRPEGSVSTLKIQRTERGDSAVYLCASSPGVTGELFFGEGSRLTVL.